Below, 16 T cell receptor beta chains from the same sample are listed, as sequenced in a study of T cell responses to AZD1222 COVID-19 vaccine. Using immunoSEQ multiplex PCR, the repertoire was profiled, and TCRdb retains in-frame clones only, with some absent. The top ten clones hold approximately 3.4% of a sample with about 160,000 clones, more than 85% of them seen once. The material sequenced was peripheral blood, taken 28 days after the second AZD1222 dose. These receptors came from an adult who received the AZD1222 COVID-19 vaccine.

The rearrangement joins TRBV2 to TRBJ2-7, with unresolved D. Germline-derived CDR1 and CDR2 are SNHLY and FYNNEI. CDR3 size: 12 residues. V lost 4 bases to trimming and J lost 1 base, with 5 bases between them. CDR3 nucleotides: TGTGCCAGCAGTGGCAGTTCCTACGAGCAGTACTTC. Amino acids: CASSGSSYEQYF.

The chain links TRBV4-3 to TRBJ1-2; D is ambiguous. Trimming cost V 1 base and J 6 bases, with 9 bases left between them. The length of the CDR3 is 13 residues. In germline, CDR1 is LGHNA, CDR2 YSLEER. In DNA, the CDR3 is TGCGCCAGCAGCCAAGGTCAGGACGATGGCTACACCTTC. Translated, it gives CASSQGQDDGYTF.

The rearrangement links TRBV7-2 to TRBJ2-5, with 14 nucleotides matching TRBD2. With V trimmed by 5 bases and J by 4 bases, 6 bases remained unmatched. Germline loops: CDR1 SGHTA, CDR2 FQGNSA. The CDR3 is made up of 16 amino acids. CDR3 amino acids: CASSPGGTSGRETQYF. The CDR3 nucleotides read TGTGCCAGCAGCCCCGGGGGGACTAGCGGGAGAGAGACCCAGTACTTC.

The chain carries TRBV6-5 and TRBJ2-3; 12 nucleotides line up with TRBD1. The CDR3 runs 14 residues. Germline CDR1 MNHEY, CDR2 SVGAGI. J gave up 7 bases and V 7 bases, and 6 bases lay outside the gene matches. The CDR3 is CASTTGTGGNTQYF. In nucleotides, the CDR3 is TGTGCCAGCACGACCGGGACAGGGGGCAATACGCAGTATTTT.

This clone has just one count. CDR3 DNA sequence: TGTGCCAGCAGTTACTCGATTGGAAATCAGCCCCAGCATTTT. The encoded protein is CASSYSIGNQPQHF. This chain uses TRBV6-5 with TRBJ1-5; D is unclear. V lost 0 bases, J lost 4 bases, and 7 bases lay in between. CDR1 is MNHEY and CDR2 is SVGAGI in the germline V gene. This CDR3 has 14 amino acids.

The chain couples TRBV5-6 to TRBJ2-7; D not resolved. This CDR3 has 13 amino acids. Per germline, CDR1 SGHDT and CDR2 YYEEEE. V lost 0 bases and J 3 bases, leaving 7 bases between the germline ends. In nucleotides, the CDR3 is TGTGCCAGCAGCTTGGGCCCACTCTACGAGCAGTACTTC. Its protein is CASSLGPLYEQYF. The complete variable domain, with remaining parts taken from reference TRBV5-6 and TRBJ2-7, reads DAGVTQSPTHLIKTRGQQVTLRCSPKSGHDTVSWYQQALGQGPQFIFQYYEEEERQRGNFPDRFSGHQFPNYSSELNVNALLLGDSALYLCASSLGPLYEQYFGPGTRLTVT.

The chain carries TRBV9 and TRBJ2-7; TRBD1 or TRBD2 may be the D gene (5 bases each). V was cut by 3 bases and J by 2 bases, with 15 bases left in between. The germline gives CDR1 SGDLS, CDR2 YYNGEE. CDR3 length: 15 amino acids. The CDR3 DNA reads as TGTGCCAGCAGCGCTCTCTGGGGGTCCCCCTACGAGCAGTACTTC. Translated, it gives CASSALWGSPYEQYF.

V usage is TRBV30 and J usage is TRBJ1-2; 7 bases are shared with TRBD1. V trimming: 0 bases; J trimming: 10 bases; junction bases outside the gene matches: 11. The germline gives CDR1 GTSNPN, CDR2 SVGIG (reference sequence). The CDR3 contains 14 residues. The DNA of the CDR3 is TGTGCCTGGAGTGTACGTCGGCAGGGGGTTGACTACACCTTC. This translates into CAWSVRRQGVDYTF.

This rearrangement joins TRBV6-1 to TRBJ2-1; D possibly corresponds to TRBD2 (6 bases). The V end was cut by 2 bases, the J end by 4 bases, with 12 bases between. CDR1 and CDR2 (germline): MNHNS, SASEGT. This CDR3 has 15 amino acids. CDR3 sequence reads: CASSELQRVYNEQFF. The CDR3 nucleotides are TGTGCCAGCAGTGAACTCCAGCGGGTTTACAATGAGCAGTTCTTC.

The chain links TRBV27 to TRBJ1-5, with D unclear. Trimming removed 6 bases from V and 3 bases from J, with 12 bases in between. This CDR3 has 14 residues. Per the germline V gene, CDR1 is MNHEY and CDR2 is SMNVEV (reference sequence). CDR3: CASRGGRFNQPQHF. CDR3 nucleotides: TGTGCCAGCAGGGGAGGGAGGTTCAATCAGCCCCAGCATTTT.

This clone was detected only once. The chain employs TRBV28 and TRBJ2-1; the match to TRBD2 covers 14 bases. Unmatched junction bases numbered 5, after V lost 6 bases and J lost 7 bases. The CDR3 is made up of 15 amino acids. Germline CDR1 MDHEN, CDR2 SYDVKM. Here the CDR3 DNA reads TGTGCCAGCAGGCCGGGACTAGCGGGAGTAAATGAGCAGTTCTTC. This encodes CASRPGLAGVNEQFF.

A single count supports this clone. J is TRBJ2-2 and V is TRBV2, with 8 bases aligning to TRBD2. The CDR3 spans 16 residues. CDR1 SNHLY and CDR2 FYNNEI come from the germline V gene. V gave up 3 bases and J gave up 1 base; unmatched junction bases: 4. CDR3 nucleotides: TGTGCCAGCAGTGAGGGACTAGTCCGGAACACCGGGGAGCTGTTTTTT. This gives the protein CASSEGLVRNTGELFF.

J is TRBJ2-7 and V is TRBV24-1; tentatively, D is TRBD1 (5 bases). Per the germline V gene, CDR1 is KGHDR and CDR2 is SFDVKD. V lost 5 bases, J lost 2 bases, and 9 bases lay in between. This CDR3 region has 13 residues. The CDR3 DNA reads TGTGCCACCAGTGTAGGACATACCTACGAGCAGTACTTC. As protein: CATSVGHTYEQYF.

The chain recombines TRBV18 with TRBJ1-2; 8 bases match TRBD1. Germline-derived CDR1 and CDR2 are KGHSH and LQKENI. V was pared by 3 bases and J by 10 bases, with 10 bases of the junction left unmatched. The CDR3 totals 14 residues. The CDR3 here is CASSPLGQGADYTF. The CDR3, as DNA: TGTGCCAGCTCACCTCTGGGGCAGGGGGCCGACTACACCTTC. The full variable domain, rest sourced from reference TRBV18 and TRBJ1-2, is NAGVMQNPRHLVRRRGQEARLRCSPMKGHSHVYWYRQLPEEGLKFMVYLQKENIIDESGMPKERFSAEFPKEGPSILRIQQVVRGDSAAYFCASSPLGQGADYTFGSGTRLTVV.

The rearrangement joins TRBV24-1 to TRBJ2-2, with 8 nucleotides matching TRBD1. The CDR3 sequence is 16 residues long. V lost 3 bases to trimming and J lost 4 bases; unmatched junction nucleotides: 6. Germline V gene sequence: CDR1 KGHDR, CDR2 SFDVKD. The CDR3: CATSDHDRGGTGELFF. In DNA form, the CDR3 reads TGTGCCACCAGTGATCACGACAGGGGTGGCACCGGGGAGCTGTTTTTT.

This clone was observed once. The J gene is TRBJ1-2, the V gene TRBV6-2 or TRBV6-3; D is ambiguous. The CDR3 runs 13 residues. Trimming left V 5 bases short and J 4 bases short, with 11 bases between. Per the germline V gene, CDR1 is MNHEY and CDR2 is SVGEGT. CDR3 in amino acids: CASSQTSSYGYTF. For the CDR3, the DNA is TGTGCCAGCAGTCAGACTAGCTCCTATGGCTACACCTTC.